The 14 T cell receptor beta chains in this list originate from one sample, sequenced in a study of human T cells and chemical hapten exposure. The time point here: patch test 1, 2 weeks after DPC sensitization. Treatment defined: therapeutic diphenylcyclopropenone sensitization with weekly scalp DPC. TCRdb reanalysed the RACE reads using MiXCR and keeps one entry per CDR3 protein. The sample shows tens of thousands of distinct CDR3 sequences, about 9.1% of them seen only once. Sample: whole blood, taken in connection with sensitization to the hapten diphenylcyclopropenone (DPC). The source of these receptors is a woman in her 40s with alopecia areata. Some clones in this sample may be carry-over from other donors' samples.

The DNA for the CDR3 is TGTGCCAGCAGTTTATTCCGGGCGGGCTACACCTTC. It translates to CASSLFRAGYTF. V gene TRBV28 combines with J gene TRBJ1-2; D unclear. From germline, CDR1 is MDHEN and CDR2 SYDVKM. V was cut by 1 base and J by 8 bases, with 8 bases left in between. This CDR3 contains 12 residues.

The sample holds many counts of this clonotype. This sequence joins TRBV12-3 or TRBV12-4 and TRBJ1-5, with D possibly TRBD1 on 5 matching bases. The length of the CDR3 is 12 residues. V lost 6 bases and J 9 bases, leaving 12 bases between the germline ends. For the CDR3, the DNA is TGTGCCAGCAGCTGGGGGGTTTGGCCCCAGCATTTT. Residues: CASSWGVWPQHF.

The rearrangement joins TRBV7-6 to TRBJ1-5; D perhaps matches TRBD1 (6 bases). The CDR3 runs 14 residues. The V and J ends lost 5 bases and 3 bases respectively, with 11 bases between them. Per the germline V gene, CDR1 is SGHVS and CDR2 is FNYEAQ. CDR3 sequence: CASSTGQINQPQHF. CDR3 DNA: TGTGCCAGCAGCACGGGACAAATCAATCAGCCCCAGCATTTT.

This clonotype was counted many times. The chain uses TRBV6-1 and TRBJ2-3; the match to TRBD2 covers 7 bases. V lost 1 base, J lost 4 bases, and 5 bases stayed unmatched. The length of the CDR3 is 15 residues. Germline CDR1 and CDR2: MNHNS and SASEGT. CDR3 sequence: CASSEGHSGADTQYF. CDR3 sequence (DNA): TGTGCCAGCAGTGAAGGTCACAGCGGGGCAGATACGCAGTATTTT.

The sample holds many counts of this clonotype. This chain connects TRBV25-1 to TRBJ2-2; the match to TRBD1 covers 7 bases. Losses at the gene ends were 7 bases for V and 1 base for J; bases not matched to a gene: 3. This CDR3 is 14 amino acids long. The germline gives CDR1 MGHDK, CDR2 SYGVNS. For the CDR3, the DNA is TGTGCCAGCACCCGGACAGGGAACACCGGGGAGCTGTTTTTT. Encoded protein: CASTRTGNTGELFF.

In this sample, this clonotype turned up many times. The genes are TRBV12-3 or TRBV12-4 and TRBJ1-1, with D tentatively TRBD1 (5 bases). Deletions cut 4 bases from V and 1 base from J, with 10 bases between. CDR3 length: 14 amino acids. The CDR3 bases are TGTGCCAGCAGTTACGGGACTCCGAACACTGAAGCTTTCTTT. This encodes CASSYGTPNTEAFF.

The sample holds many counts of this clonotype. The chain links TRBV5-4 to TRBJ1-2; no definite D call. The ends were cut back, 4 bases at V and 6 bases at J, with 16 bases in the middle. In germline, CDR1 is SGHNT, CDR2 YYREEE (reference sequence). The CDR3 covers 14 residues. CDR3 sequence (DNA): TGTGCCAGCAGCCCCGATTCCCGAATCGATGGCTACACCTTC. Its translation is CASSPDSRIDGYTF.

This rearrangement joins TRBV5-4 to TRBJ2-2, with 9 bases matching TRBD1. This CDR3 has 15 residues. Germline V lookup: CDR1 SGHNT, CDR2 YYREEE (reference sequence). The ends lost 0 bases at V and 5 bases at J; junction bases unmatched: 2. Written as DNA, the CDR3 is TGTGCCAGCAGCTTGGGGACAGGGGTAACCGGGGAGCTGTTTTTT. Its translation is CASSLGTGVTGELFF.

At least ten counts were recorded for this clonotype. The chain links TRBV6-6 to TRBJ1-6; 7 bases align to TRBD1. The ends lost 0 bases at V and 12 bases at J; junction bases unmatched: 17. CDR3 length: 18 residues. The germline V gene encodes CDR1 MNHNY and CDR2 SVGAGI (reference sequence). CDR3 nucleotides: TGTGCCAGCAGTTACTCGATGAACGACAGGGCCTTAAGTCGACCCCTCCACTTT. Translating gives CASSYSMNDRALSRPLHF.

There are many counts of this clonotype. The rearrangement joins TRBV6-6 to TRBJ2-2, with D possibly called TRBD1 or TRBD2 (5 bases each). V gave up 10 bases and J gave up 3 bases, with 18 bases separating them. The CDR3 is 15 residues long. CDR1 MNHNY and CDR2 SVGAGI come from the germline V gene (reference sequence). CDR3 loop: CATLEPGPHTGELFF. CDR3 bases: TGTGCCACCCTTGAGCCGGGACCCCACACCGGGGAGCTGTTTTTT.

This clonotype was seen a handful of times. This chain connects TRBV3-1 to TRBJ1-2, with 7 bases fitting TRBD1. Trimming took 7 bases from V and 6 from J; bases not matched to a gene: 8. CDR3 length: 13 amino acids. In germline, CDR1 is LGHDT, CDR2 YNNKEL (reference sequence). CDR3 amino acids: CASKNPGGDGYTF. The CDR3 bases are TGTGCCAGCAAAAATCCAGGGGGGGATGGCTACACCTTC.

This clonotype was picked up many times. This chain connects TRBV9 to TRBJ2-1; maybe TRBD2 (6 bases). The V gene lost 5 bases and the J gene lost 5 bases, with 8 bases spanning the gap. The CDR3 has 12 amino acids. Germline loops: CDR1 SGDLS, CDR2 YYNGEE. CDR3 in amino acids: CASSRGNNEQFF. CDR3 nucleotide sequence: TGTGCCAGCAGTCGGGGGAACAATGAGCAGTTCTTC.

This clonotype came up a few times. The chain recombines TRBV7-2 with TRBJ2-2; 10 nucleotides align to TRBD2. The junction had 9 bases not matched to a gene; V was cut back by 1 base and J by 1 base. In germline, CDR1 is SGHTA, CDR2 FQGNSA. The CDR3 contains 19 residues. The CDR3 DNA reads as TGTGCCAGCAGCTTAGTCTGGGCTAGCGGGGGCCGGAACACCGGGGAGCTGTTTTTT. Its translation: CASSLVWASGGRNTGELFF.

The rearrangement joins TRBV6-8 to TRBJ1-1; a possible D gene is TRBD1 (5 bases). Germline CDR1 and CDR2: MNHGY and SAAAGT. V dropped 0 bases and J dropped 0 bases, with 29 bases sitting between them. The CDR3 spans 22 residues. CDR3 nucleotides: TGTGCCAGCAGTTACTCGAATGCGGGGGGTCAGACCGAAGGGGTTATGAACACTGAAGCTTTCTTT. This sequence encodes CASSYSNAGGQTEGVMNTEAFF.